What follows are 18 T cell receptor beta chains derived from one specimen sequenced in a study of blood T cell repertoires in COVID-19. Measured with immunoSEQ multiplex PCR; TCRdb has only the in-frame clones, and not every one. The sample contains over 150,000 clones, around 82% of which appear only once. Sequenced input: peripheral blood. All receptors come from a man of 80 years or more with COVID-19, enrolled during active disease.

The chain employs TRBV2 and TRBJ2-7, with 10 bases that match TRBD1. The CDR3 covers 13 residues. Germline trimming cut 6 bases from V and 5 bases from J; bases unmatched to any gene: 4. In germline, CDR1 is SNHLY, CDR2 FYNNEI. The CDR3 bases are TGTGCCAGCAGGACAGGGGGCGGAGACGAGCAGTACTTC. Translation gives CASRTGGGDEQYF.

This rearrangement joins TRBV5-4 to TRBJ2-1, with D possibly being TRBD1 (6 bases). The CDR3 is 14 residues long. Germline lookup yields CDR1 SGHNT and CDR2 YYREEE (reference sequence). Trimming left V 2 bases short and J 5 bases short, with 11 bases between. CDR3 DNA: TGTGCCAGCAGCTTAGGGGGTTTCAACAATGAGCAGTTCTTC. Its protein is CASSLGGFNNEQFF.

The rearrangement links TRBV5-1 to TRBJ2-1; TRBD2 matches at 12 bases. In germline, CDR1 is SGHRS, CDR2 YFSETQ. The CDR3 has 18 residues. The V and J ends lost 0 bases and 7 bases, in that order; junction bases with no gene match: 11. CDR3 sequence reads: CASSLDISGTSGGNEQFF. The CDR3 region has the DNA TGCGCCAGCAGCTTGGACATTTCGGGAACTAGCGGGGGGAATGAGCAGTTCTTC.

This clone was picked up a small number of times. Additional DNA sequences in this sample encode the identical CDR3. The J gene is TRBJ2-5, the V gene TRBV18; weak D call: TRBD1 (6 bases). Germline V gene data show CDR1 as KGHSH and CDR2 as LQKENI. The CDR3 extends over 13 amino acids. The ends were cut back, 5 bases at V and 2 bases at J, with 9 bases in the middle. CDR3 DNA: TGTGCCAGCTCAAGGGACACTCAAGAGACCCAGTACTTC. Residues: CASSRDTQETQYF.

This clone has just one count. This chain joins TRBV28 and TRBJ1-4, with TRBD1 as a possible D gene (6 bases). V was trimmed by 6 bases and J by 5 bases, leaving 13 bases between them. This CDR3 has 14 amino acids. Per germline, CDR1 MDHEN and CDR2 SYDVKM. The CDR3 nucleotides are TGTGCCAGCAGCAAGGACAGCAACAATGAAAAACTGTTTTTT. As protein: CASSKDSNNEKLFF.

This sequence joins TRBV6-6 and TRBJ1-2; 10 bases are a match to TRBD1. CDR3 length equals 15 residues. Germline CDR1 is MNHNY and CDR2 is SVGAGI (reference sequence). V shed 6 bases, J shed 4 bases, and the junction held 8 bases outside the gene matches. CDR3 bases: TGTGCCAGCAGCTCCGCGACAGGGGGCGGCTATGGCTACACCTTC. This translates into CASSSATGGGYGYTF.

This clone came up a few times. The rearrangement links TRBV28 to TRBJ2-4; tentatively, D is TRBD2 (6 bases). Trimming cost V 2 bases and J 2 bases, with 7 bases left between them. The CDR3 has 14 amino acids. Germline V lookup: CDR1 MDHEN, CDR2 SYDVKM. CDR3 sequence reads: CASSLGGSKNIQYF. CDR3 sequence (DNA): TGTGCCAGCAGTTTAGGGGGGTCCAAAAACATTCAGTACTTC. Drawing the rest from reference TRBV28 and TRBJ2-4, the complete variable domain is DVKVTQSSRYLVKRTGEKVFLECVQDMDHENMFWYRQDPGLGLRLIYFSYDVKMKEKGDIPEGYSVSREKKERFSLILESASTNQTSMYLCASSLGGSKNIQYFGAGTRLSVL.

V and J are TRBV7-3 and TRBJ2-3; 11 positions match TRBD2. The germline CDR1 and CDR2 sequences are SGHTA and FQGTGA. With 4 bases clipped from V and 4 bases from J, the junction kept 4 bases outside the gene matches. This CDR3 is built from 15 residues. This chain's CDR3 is CASSSQTSGADTQYF. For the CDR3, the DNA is TGTGCCAGCAGCTCCCAGACTAGCGGGGCAGATACGCAGTATTTT.

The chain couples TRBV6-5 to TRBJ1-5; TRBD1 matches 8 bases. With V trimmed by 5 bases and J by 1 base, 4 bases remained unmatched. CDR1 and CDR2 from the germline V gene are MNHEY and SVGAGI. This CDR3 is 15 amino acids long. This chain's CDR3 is CASSRTGSSNQPQHF. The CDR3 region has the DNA TGTGCCAGCAGTCGGACAGGGTCAAGCAATCAGCCCCAGCATTTT.

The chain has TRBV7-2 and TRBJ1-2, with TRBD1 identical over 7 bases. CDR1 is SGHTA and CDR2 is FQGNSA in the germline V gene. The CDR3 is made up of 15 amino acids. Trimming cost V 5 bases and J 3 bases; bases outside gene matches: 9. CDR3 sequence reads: CASSINRGADYGYTF. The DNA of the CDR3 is TGTGCCAGCAGCATAAACAGGGGCGCTGACTATGGCTACACCTTC.

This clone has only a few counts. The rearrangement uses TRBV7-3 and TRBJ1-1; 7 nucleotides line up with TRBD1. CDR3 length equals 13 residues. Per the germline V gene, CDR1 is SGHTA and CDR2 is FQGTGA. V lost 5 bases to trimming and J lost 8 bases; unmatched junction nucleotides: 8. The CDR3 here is CASSLRGRREAFF. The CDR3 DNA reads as TGTGCCAGCAGCCTAAGGGGGCGTCGGGAAGCTTTCTTT.

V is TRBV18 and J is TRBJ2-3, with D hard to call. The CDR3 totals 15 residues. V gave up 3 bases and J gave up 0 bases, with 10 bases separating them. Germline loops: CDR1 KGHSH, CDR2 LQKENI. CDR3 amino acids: CASSPARPSTDTQYF. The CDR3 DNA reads TGTGCCAGCTCACCGGCTAGGCCTAGCACAGATACGCAGTATTTT.

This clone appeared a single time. CDR3 amino acids: CATSRTLTGGIQPQHF. The CDR3, as DNA: TGTGCCACCAGCAGAACTCTGACAGGGGGAATCCAGCCCCAGCATTTT. The V gene is TRBV15, the J gene TRBJ1-5; 9 bases match TRBD1. Germline trimming cut 2 bases from V and 7 bases from J; bases unmatched to any gene: 9. The CDR3 has 16 residues. Germline V gene data show CDR1 as LNHNV and CDR2 as YYDKDF (reference sequence).

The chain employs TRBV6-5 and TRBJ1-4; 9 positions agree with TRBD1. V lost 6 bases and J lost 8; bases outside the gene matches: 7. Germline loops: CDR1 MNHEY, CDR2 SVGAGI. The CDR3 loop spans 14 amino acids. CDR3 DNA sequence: TGTGCCAGCAGGTGGACAGGGGCTAGCGAAAAACTGTTTTTT. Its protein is CASRWTGASEKLFF.

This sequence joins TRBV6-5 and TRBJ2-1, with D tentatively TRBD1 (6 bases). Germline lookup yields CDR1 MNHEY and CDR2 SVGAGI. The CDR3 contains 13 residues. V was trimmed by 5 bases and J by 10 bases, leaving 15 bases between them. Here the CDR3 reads CASSTDRQAEQFF. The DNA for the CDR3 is TGTGCCAGCAGTACAGACAGACAGGCGGAGCAGTTCTTC.

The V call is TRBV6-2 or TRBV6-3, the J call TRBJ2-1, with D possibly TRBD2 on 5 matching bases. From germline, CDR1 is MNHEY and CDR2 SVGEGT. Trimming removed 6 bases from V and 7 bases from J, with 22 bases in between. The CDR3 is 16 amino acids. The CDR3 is CASSEPGPVTGNEQFF. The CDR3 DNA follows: TGTGCCAGCAGCGAACCGGGTCCCGTGACGGGAAATGAGCAGTTCTTC.

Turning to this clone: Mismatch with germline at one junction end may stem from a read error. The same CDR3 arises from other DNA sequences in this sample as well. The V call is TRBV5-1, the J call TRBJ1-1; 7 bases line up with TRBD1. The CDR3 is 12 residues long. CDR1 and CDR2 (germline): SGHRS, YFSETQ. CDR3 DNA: TGCGCCAGTAGCTCAGGGGGAACTGAAGCTTTCTTT. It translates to CASSSGGTEAFF.

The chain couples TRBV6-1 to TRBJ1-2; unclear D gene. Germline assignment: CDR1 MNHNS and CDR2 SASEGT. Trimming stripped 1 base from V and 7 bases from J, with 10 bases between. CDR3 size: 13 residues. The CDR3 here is CASSEGPARGYTF. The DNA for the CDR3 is TGTGCCAGCAGTGAAGGGCCCGCCCGTGGCTACACCTTC.